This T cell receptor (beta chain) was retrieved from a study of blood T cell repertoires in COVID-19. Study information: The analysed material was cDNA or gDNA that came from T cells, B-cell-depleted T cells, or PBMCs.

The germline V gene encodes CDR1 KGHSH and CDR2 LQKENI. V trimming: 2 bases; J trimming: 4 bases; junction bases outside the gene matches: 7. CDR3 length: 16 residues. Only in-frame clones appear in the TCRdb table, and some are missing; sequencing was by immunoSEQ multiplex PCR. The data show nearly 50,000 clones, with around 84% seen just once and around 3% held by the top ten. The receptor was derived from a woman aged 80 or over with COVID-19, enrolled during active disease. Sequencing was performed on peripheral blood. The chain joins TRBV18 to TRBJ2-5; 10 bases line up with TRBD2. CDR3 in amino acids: CASSPSQRGGRETQYF. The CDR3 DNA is TGTGCCAGCTCACCATCCCAGCGGGGGGGGAGAGAGACCCAGTACTTC.